One and the same sample provided the 14 T cell receptor beta chains below, sequenced in a study of blood T cell repertoires in COVID-19. Clones were read by immunoSEQ multiplex PCR, and TCRdb kept only the in-frame ones, dropping some. This sample has 350,000 to 450,000 clones, with around 86% found just once. Sequenced material: peripheral blood. The receptors come from a human donor in a cohort sampled during active COVID-19.

The gene calls are TRBV7-2 and TRBJ2-3; 9 nucleotides align to TRBD2. Unmatched junction bases numbered 5, after V lost 5 bases and J lost 2 bases. The CDR3 is 15 amino acids. Germline values: CDR1 SGHTA, CDR2 FQGNSA. CDR3 bases: TGTGCCAGCAGCATACCGGGACTAGCCACAGATACGCAGTATTTT. Its protein product is CASSIPGLATDTQYF.

This sequence joins TRBV5-1 and TRBJ2-1; the D is unclear. Trimming left V 5 bases short and J 5 bases short, with 11 bases between. This CDR3 contains 13 residues. The germline CDR1 and CDR2 sequences are SGHRS and YFSETQ. CDR3 DNA: TGCGCCAGCAGGGTGCGCCTGGACAATGAGCAGTTCTTC. Translated, it gives CASRVRLDNEQFF.

The V call is TRBV25-1, the J call TRBJ2-1, with 9 positions matching TRBD2. After removal of 6 bases from V and 4 bases from J, the junction contained 7 bases not matched to a gene. This CDR3 has 15 amino acids. In germline, CDR1 is MGHDK, CDR2 SYGVNS. The CDR3 coding sequence is TGTGCCAGCAGAACTAGCGGGCACCAATACAATGAGCAGTTCTTC. This gives the protein CASRTSGHQYNEQFF.

The chain employs TRBV3-1 (or the pseudogene TRBV3-2) and TRBJ1-4, with 7 bases that match TRBD1. Per the germline V gene, CDR1 is LGHDT and CDR2 is YNNKEL (reference sequence). Unmatched junction bases numbered 0, after V lost 1 base and J lost 4 bases. This CDR3 is built from 14 residues. The CDR3, as DNA: TGTGCCAGCAGCCAAGGACAGGGTAATGAAAAACTGTTTTTT. Protein product: CASSQGQGNEKLFF.

The genes are TRBV7-2 and TRBJ2-2, with 8 bases lining up with TRBD2. V trimming: 1 base; J trimming: 1 base; junction bases outside the gene matches: 2. CDR3 length: 16 residues. In germline, CDR1 is SGHTA, CDR2 FQGNSA. Here the CDR3 reads CASSLGLAGNTGELFF. Here the CDR3 DNA reads TGTGCCAGCAGCTTAGGTCTAGCGGGGAACACCGGGGAGCTGTTTTTT.

The gene calls are TRBV7-9 and TRBJ2-7; the D gene is possibly TRBD2 (6 bases). The length of the CDR3 is 12 residues. V was cut by 5 bases and J by 7 bases, with 12 bases left in between. CDR1 and CDR2 from the germline V gene are SEHNR and FQNEAQ (reference sequence). This CDR3 reads CASSRFGGEQYF. CDR3 DNA: TGTGCCAGCAGCCGGTTCGGGGGAGAGCAGTACTTC.

The CDR3 DNA reads as TGCAGCGTTGGAAATCCGGTTCCCCACATTCAGTACTTC. Residues: CSVGNPVPHIQYF. The rearrangement uses TRBV29-1 and TRBJ2-4; no clear D gene. Germline-derived CDR1 and CDR2 are SQVTM and ANQGSEA. Trimming stripped 4 bases from V and 8 bases from J, with 15 bases between. The CDR3 contains 13 residues.

This clone was picked up one time. The chain uses TRBV7-9 and TRBJ2-7; D not certain. CDR3 length: 13 residues. The V gene's germline CDR1 is SEHNR and CDR2 FQNEAQ (reference sequence). Trimming shortened V by 5 bases and J by 4 bases, and 12 bases separated the two germline ends. This chain's CDR3 is CASSRSSIYEQYF. The CDR3 DNA is TGTGCCAGCAGCCGCAGTTCGATATACGAGCAGTACTTC.

Only a few counts were recorded for this clone. The rearrangement uses TRBV6-2 or TRBV6-3 and TRBJ2-5, with a tentative D call TRBD1 (6 bases). The CDR3 is 14 amino acids. Trimming shortened V by 6 bases and J by 5 bases, and 16 bases separated the two germline ends. Germline CDR1 is MNHEY and CDR2 is SVGEGT. The CDR3 DNA follows: TGTGCCAGCAGCCCCGATCAGGGACACGAGACCCAGTACTTC. It is translated as CASSPDQGHETQYF.

This clone was detected only a few times. CDR3 region: CASRDPGGPGYEQFF. In DNA form, the CDR3 reads TGCGCCAGCAGGGACCCGGGAGGGCCGGGGTATGAGCAGTTCTTC. The chain combines TRBV5-1 with TRBJ2-1, with 8 bases aligning to TRBD2. V trimming: 5 bases; J trimming: 8 bases; junction bases outside the gene matches: 12. Germline lookup yields CDR1 SGHRS and CDR2 YFSETQ. The CDR3 is made up of 15 amino acids.

The rearrangement links TRBV2 to TRBJ2-1; D perhaps matches TRBD1 (6 bases). The CDR3 has 13 amino acids. Trimming shortened V by 6 bases and J by 7 bases, and 13 bases separated the two germline ends. Germline V lookup: CDR1 SNHLY, CDR2 FYNNEI. CDR3 nucleotides: TGTGCCAGCAGGGTAGACAGGACGAATGAGCAGTTCTTC. Protein: CASRVDRTNEQFF.

The genes are TRBV5-1 and TRBJ2-6; the match to TRBD1 covers 10 bases. CDR3 length: 18 amino acids. Germline CDR1 SGHRS, CDR2 YFSETQ. Trimming cost V 5 bases and J 8 bases; bases outside gene matches: 16. The CDR3 here is CASRTTGGAATGTNVLTF. DNA of the CDR3: TGCGCCAGCAGGACGACAGGGGGCGCGGCGACGGGGACCAACGTCCTGACTTTC.

The V gene is TRBV6-7, the J gene TRBJ1-1; possibly TRBD1 for D (5 bases). TRBV6-7 is known as an ORF, though its function is uncertain. Deletions cut 5 bases from V and 0 bases from J, with 13 bases between. This CDR3 spans 15 amino acids. The CDR3 DNA sequence: TGTGCCAGCAGTCCTGGTCGGACATTGAACACTGAAGCTTTCTTT. This gives the protein CASSPGRTLNTEAFF.

This chain links TRBV3-1 (or the pseudogene TRBV3-2) with TRBJ1-2; D is uncertain. The CDR3 covers 13 residues. Trimming removed 1 base at V and 10 bases at J, with 13 bases between. Germline V gene lookup returns CDR1 LGHDT and CDR2 YNNKEL (reference sequence). The CDR3 is CASSQGRETIYTF. Here the CDR3 DNA reads TGTGCCAGCAGCCAAGGCCGAGAGACAATCTACACCTTC.